One sample yielded the 23 T cell receptor beta chains listed below, sequenced in a study of blood T cell repertoires in COVID-19. TCRdb's table, derived via immunoSEQ multiplex PCR, lists solely in-frame clones and lacks some. This sample has around 72,000 clones, with more than 70% found just once. Sequencing used peripheral blood. These TCRs come from a woman in her 70s with acute or convalescent COVID-19.

The rearrangement uses TRBV10-3 and TRBJ1-5; no clear D. V lost 2 bases to trimming and J lost 4 bases, with 12 bases between them. From germline, CDR1 is ENHRY and CDR2 SYGVKD. This CDR3 is built from 15 residues. CDR3 amino acids: CAISEPGTGNQPQHF. DNA for the CDR3: TGTGCCATCAGTGAGCCCGGCACGGGTAATCAGCCCCAGCATTTT.

V and J are TRBV29-1 and TRBJ1-3, with 10 bases matching TRBD1. The CDR3 contains 15 residues. V shed 6 bases and J 0 bases; nucleotides not matched to a gene: 5. From germline, CDR1 is SQVTM and CDR2 ANQGSEA. As DNA, the CDR3 is TGCAGCGTGGTCCGGGACAGGGGCTCTGGAAACACCATATATTTT. It translates to CSVVRDRGSGNTIYF.

V is TRBV7-2 and J is TRBJ2-1, with 8 bases that match TRBD2. V lost 7 bases to trimming and J lost 0 bases; unmatched junction nucleotides: 8. CDR3 length equals 16 residues. Per the germline V gene, CDR1 is SGHTA and CDR2 is FQGNSA. CDR3 amino acids: CASTPRLASSYNEQFF. The CDR3 nucleotides are TGTGCCAGCACCCCTCGACTAGCGAGCTCCTACAATGAGCAGTTCTTC.

This chain joins TRBV4-1 and TRBJ1-5; 8 nucleotides align to TRBD1. The CDR3 runs 14 residues. V lost 0 bases to trimming and J lost 8 bases; unmatched junction nucleotides: 3. CDR1 is MGHRA, CDR2 YSYEKL, per germline. CDR3 bases: TGCGCCAGCAGCCAAGAGCAGGGGGCAAAGCCCCAGCATTTT. It specifies CASSQEQGAKPQHF.

This rearrangement joins TRBV19 to TRBJ2-7; tentative D call: TRBD2 (6 bases). The germline CDR1 and CDR2 sequences are LNHDA and SQIVND (reference sequence). V gave up 3 bases and J gave up 4 bases, with 19 bases separating them. The CDR3 loop spans 16 amino acids. CDR3: CASSIDYAGPLYEQYF. CDR3 bases: TGTGCCAGTAGTATTGACTATGCGGGACCACTGTACGAGCAGTACTTC. The full variable domain, in which reference TRBV19 and TRBJ2-7 provide the parts outside the CDR3, is DGGITQSPKYLFRKEGQNVTLSCEQNLNHDAMYWYRQDPGQGLRLIYYSQIVNDFQKGDIAEGYSVSREKKESFPLTVTSAQKNPTAFYLCASSIDYAGPLYEQYFGPGTRLTVT.

The CDR3 sequence is CASRLQGGSNQPQHF. The CDR3 nucleotides are TGTGCCAGCAGGCTACAGGGGGGGAGCAATCAGCCCCAGCATTTT. V gene TRBV6-5 combines with J gene TRBJ1-5, with 8 bases fitting TRBD1. The germline CDR1 and CDR2 sequences are MNHEY and SVGAGI. The CDR3 is 15 amino acids. V lost 6 bases and J lost 1; bases outside the gene matches: 5.

The chain uses TRBV6-6 and TRBJ2-1, with D uncertain. V was cut by 2 bases and J by 3 bases, with 8 bases left in between. The CDR3 sequence is 14 residues long. The germline gives CDR1 MNHNY, CDR2 SVGAGI (reference sequence). CDR3 sequence (DNA): TGTGCCAGCAGTTACGGGCAGCTCTACAATGAGCAGTTCTTC. Protein: CASSYGQLYNEQFF.

V is TRBV2 and J is TRBJ2-5, with 8 bases lining up with TRBD1. The CDR3 contains 17 residues. Germline CDR1 and CDR2: SNHLY and FYNNEI. V dropped 4 bases and J dropped 1; count of bases not matched to a gene: 11. The CDR3: CASSGDRGNWVQETQYF. CDR3 coding DNA: TGTGCCAGCAGTGGCGACAGGGGAAATTGGGTCCAAGAGACCCAGTACTTC.

The chain couples TRBV3-1 (or the pseudogene TRBV3-2) to TRBJ1-6, with TRBD1 identical over 9 bases. From germline, CDR1 is LGHDT and CDR2 YNNKEL (reference sequence). The V gene end was trimmed by 6 bases and the J gene end by 7 bases; junction bases not matched to a gene: 7. The CDR3 runs 15 residues. Here the CDR3 DNA reads TGTGCCAGCAGGTCGGGACAGGGACGAAATTCACCCCTCCACTTT. It is translated as CASRSGQGRNSPLHF.

In its sample, this clone was seen a few times. The chain has TRBV3-1 (or the pseudogene TRBV3-2) and TRBJ2-7; D possibly corresponds to TRBD1 (6 bases). The ends were cut back, 3 bases at V and 5 bases at J, with 23 bases in the middle. The CDR3 runs to 17 residues. Germline values: CDR1 LGHDT, CDR2 YNNKEL (reference sequence). In DNA form, the CDR3 reads TGTGCCAGCAGCCAGCCGCACGGCAGGGTAGGGGGAAACGAGCAGTACTTC. Its protein product is CASSQPHGRVGGNEQYF.

The chain has TRBV4-3 and TRBJ1-2, with D possibly matching TRBD1 (5 bases). The V gene lost 4 bases and the J gene lost 5 bases, with 11 bases spanning the gap. The CDR3 runs to 13 residues. Germline values: CDR1 LGHNA, CDR2 YSLEER. This CDR3 is CASSLLRGYGYTF. DNA of the CDR3: TGCGCCAGCAGCCTCCTACGGGGGTATGGCTACACCTTC.

The rearrangement links TRBV7-2 to TRBJ1-2, with 10 bases fitting TRBD1. The CDR3 is 14 amino acids. Germline CDR1 is SGHTA and CDR2 is FQGNSA. The junction had 4 bases not matched to a gene; V was cut back by 7 bases and J by 2 bases. The CDR3 DNA follows: TGTGCCAGCAATGACAGGGGGCGCAACTATGGCTACACCTTC. As protein: CASNDRGRNYGYTF.

The rearrangement uses TRBV4-2 and TRBJ1-1, with a tentative D call TRBD1 (6 bases). The CDR3 is made up of 13 amino acids. CDR1 and CDR2 from the germline V gene are LGHNA and YNFKEQ. Trimming removed 1 base from V and 8 bases from J, with 11 bases in between. In DNA, the CDR3 is TGTGCCAGCAGCCAAGCCGGGACACTGGAAGCTTTCTTT. Protein: CASSQAGTLEAFF.

V and J are TRBV19 and TRBJ2-7, with a possible D match to TRBD1 (6 bases). The germline V gene has CDR1 LNHDA and CDR2 SQIVND (reference sequence). Trimming removed 3 bases from V and 3 bases from J, with 9 bases in between. The CDR3 spans 13 residues. The CDR3 DNA is TGTGCCAGTAGTATCACAGGGAACTACGAGCAGTACTTC. As protein: CASSITGNYEQYF. Combining the CDR3 with reference TRBV19 and TRBJ2-7 gives the whole variable domain DGGITQSPKYLFRKEGQNVTLSCEQNLNHDAMYWYRQDPGQGLRLIYYSQIVNDFQKGDIAEGYSVSREKKESFPLTVTSAQKNPTAFYLCASSITGNYEQYFGPGTRLTVT.

The rearrangement links TRBV20-1 to TRBJ1-1, with D unresolved. The V gene lost 6 bases and the J gene lost 1 base, with 6 bases spanning the gap. Per the germline V gene, CDR1 is DFQATT and CDR2 is SNEGSKA (reference sequence). This CDR3 spans 11 amino acids. CDR3 sequence (DNA): TGCAGTGCGAGGAGGAACACTGAAGCTTTCTTT. This translates into CSARRNTEAFF.

The chain carries TRBV27 and TRBJ1-2; a possible D gene is TRBD1 (5 bases). CDR1 is MNHEY and CDR2 is SMNVEV in the germline V gene (reference sequence). Trimming removed 6 bases from V and 8 bases from J, with 19 bases in between. This CDR3 spans 14 amino acids. The CDR3 DNA is TGTGCCAGCAGGGCGGGGGACGCGGTGAGAGGCTACACCTTC. Its protein product is CASRAGDAVRGYTF.

The rearrangement joins TRBV6-5 to TRBJ2-3, with 8 bases that match TRBD2. This CDR3 has 14 amino acids. Unmatched junction bases numbered 8, after V lost 5 bases and J lost 7 bases. CDR1 is MNHEY, CDR2 SVGAGI, per germline. Written as DNA, the CDR3 is TGTGCCAGCAGTACACGGGAGGGCCGATATACGCAGTATTTT. Translated: CASSTREGRYTQYF.

This chain joins TRBV27 and TRBJ1-1, with 11 bases fitting TRBD1. The V and J ends lost 4 bases and 6 bases, in that order; junction bases with no gene match: 7. Germline lookup yields CDR1 MNHEY and CDR2 SMNVEV (reference sequence). This CDR3 is built from 15 residues. CDR3 bases: TGTGCCAGCAGTTCTCGGACAGGGGGCTTGTCTGAAGCTTTCTTT. Translating it yields CASSSRTGGLSEAFF.

The chain joins TRBV2 to TRBJ1-2; maybe TRBD1 (6 bases). The ends were cut back, 7 bases at V and 9 bases at J, with 18 bases in the middle. The CDR3 runs to 13 residues. The germline CDR1 and CDR2 sequences are SNHLY and FYNNEI. The CDR3 here is CASILQGALSYTF. Here the CDR3 DNA reads TGTGCCAGCATTTTACAGGGAGCCCTAAGCTACACCTTC.

The gene calls are TRBV7-8 and TRBJ2-7; a possible D gene is TRBD2 (6 bases). V gave up 10 bases and J gave up 2 bases, with 15 bases separating them. CDR1 and CDR2 (germline): SGHVS, FQNEAQ. The CDR3 extends over 13 amino acids. CDR3 protein: CAIGGPPTYEQYF. The CDR3 DNA sequence: TGTGCCATCGGGGGTCCCCCAACCTACGAGCAGTACTTC.

V and J are TRBV28 and TRBJ1-1, with a weak D call TRBD1 (6 bases). In germline, CDR1 is MDHEN, CDR2 SYDVKM. The CDR3 is 15 residues long. V was cut by 2 bases and J by 1 base, with 11 bases left in between. In nucleotides, the CDR3 is TGTGCCAGCAGTTTAGTAGGACAGAAGAACACTGAAGCTTTCTTT. This translates into CASSLVGQKNTEAFF.

This clone appeared once. V usage is TRBV5-5 and J usage is TRBJ1-1, with 9 bases matching TRBD1. CDR1 is SGHKS, CDR2 YYEKEE, per germline (reference sequence). The length of the CDR3 is 12 residues. V dropped 2 bases and J dropped 11; count of bases not matched to a gene: 4. CDR3 amino acids: CASSLWTGEAFF. CDR3 bases: TGTGCCAGCAGCTTATGGACAGGGGAGGCTTTCTTT.

V and J are TRBV7-3 and TRBJ2-4; 7 bases are a match to TRBD2. The V and J ends lost 4 bases and 6 bases, in that order; junction bases with no gene match: 6. Germline V gene sequence: CDR1 SGHTA, CDR2 FQGTGA. The CDR3 runs 14 residues. The CDR3 is CASSWGGLGNIQYF. The CDR3 DNA reads as TGTGCCAGCAGCTGGGGGGGTCTAGGAAACATTCAGTACTTC.